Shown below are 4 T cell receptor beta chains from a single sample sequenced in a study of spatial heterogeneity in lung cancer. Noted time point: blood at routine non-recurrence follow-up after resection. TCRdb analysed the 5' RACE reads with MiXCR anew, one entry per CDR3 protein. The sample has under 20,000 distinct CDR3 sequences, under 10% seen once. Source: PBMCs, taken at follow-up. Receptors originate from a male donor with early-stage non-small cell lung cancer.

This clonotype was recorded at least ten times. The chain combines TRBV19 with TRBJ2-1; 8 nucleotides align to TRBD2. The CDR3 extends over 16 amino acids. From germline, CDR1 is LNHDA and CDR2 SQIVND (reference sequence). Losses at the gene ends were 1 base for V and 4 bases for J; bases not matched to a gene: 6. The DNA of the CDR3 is TGTGCCAGTAGTATAGTGGCGGGAGGCCAGTACAATGAGCAGTTCTTC. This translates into CASSIVAGGQYNEQFF.

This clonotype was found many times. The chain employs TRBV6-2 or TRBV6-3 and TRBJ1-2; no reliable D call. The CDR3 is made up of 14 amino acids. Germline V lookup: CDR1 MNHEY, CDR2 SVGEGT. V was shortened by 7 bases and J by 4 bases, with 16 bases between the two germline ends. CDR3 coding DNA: TGTGCCAGCACCACGGGGAGGGTCGCCTATGGCTACACCTTC. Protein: CASTTGRVAYGYTF.

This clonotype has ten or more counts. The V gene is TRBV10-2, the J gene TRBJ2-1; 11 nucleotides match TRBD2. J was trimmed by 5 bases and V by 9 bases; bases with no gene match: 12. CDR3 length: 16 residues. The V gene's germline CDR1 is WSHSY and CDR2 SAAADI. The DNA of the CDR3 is TGCGCCAGTAGATTGAATAGCGGGAGGGCCAACAATGAGCAGTTCTTC. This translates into CASRLNSGRANNEQFF.

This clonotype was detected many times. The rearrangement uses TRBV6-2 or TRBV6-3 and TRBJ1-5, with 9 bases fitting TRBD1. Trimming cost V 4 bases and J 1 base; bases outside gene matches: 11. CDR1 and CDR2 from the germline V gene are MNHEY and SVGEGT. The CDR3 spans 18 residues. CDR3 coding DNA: TGTGCCAGCAGTTCCATCTCCAACAGGGGGCCGAGCAATCAGCCCCAGCATTTT. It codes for CASSSISNRGPSNQPQHF.